The rows below give T cell receptor beta chains drawn from one sample of a study of OX40 agonist ivuxolimab in advanced cancers. Assay used: immunoSEQ multiplex PCR; TCRdb lists only in-frame clones, some missing. The sample holds 65,000 to 95,000 clones, 80% to 85% seen once. The input for sequencing was CD4+ or CD8+ T cells sorted from blood, taken in a trial of the OX40 agonist ivuxolimab. These TCRs come from an adult with an advanced solid tumor such as melanoma, head and neck, liver or kidney cancer. Each CDR3 is given with its conserved first and last residue. A D gene is named only where the DNA matches it firmly. Where a row states a size, it is once, few, many or the class of an expanded clone; other rows omit it.

DNA: TGCGCCAGCAGCCCAGACGGGAACAGGGTTCGGGAGCAGTACTTC
CDR3: CASSPDGNRVREQYF
length: 15
V: TRBV5-1
D: NA
J: TRBJ2-7
size: once

DNA: TGTGCCAGCTGGGGGGGCAGGGGCGGCTACACCTTC
CDR3: CASWGGRGGYTF
length: 12
V: TRBV28
D: NA
J: TRBJ1-2
size: NA

DNA: TGCGCCAGCAGCACCGGACAGGGTTTGGCCGAGCAGTACTTC
CDR3: CASSTGQGLAEQYF
length: 14
V: TRBV5-1
D: TRBD1
J: TRBJ2-7
size: NA

DNA: TGTGCCAGCAGCTCTCAAGGGGGCACTGAAGCTTTCTTT
CDR3: CASSSQGGTEAFF
length: 13
V: TRBV11-2
D: NA
J: TRBJ1-1
size: NA

DNA: TGTGCCAGCTCTCTCGGGACAGGTGATTCGTCGTTTTTT
CDR3: CASSLGTGDSSFF
length: 13
V: TRBV18
D: TRBD1
J: TRBJ1-4
size: NA

DNA: TGTGCCAGCTCACGTCTTCAGGGGGCGCGGTCAGATACGCAGTATTTT
CDR3: CASSRLQGARSDTQYF
length: 16
V: TRBV18
D: TRBD1
J: TRBJ2-3
size: once

DNA: TGTGCCAGCAGCTTAGGGGGGCAGGGCCAAGAGACCCAGTACTTC
CDR3: CASSLGGQGQETQYF
length: 15
V: TRBV13
D: NA
J: TRBJ2-5
size: NA

DNA: TGTGCCAGCAGCTTAGAGCCCGCGGGTACGCAGTATTTT
CDR3: CASSLEPAGTQYF
length: 13
V: TRBV7-2
D: NA
J: TRBJ2-3
size: few

DNA: TGTGCCAGCAGCTTAAAGTACCAAGAGACCCAGTACTTC
CDR3: CASSLKYQETQYF
length: 13
V: TRBV11-1
D: NA
J: TRBJ2-5
size: NA

DNA: TGTGCCAGCTCACCACCGATCGCAGAGAGGACCCAGTACTTC
CDR3: CASSPPIAERTQYF
length: 14
V: TRBV18
D: NA
J: TRBJ2-5
size: few

DNA: TGTGCCAGCCGACAGGGGGCCGGTCAGCCCCAGCATTTT
CDR3: CASRQGAGQPQHF
length: 13
V: TRBV27
D: TRBD1
J: TRBJ1-5
size: few

DNA: TGCGCCAGCAGCCAAGATCAGGGGTACAATGAGCAGTTCTTC
CDR3: CASSQDQGYNEQFF
length: 14
V: TRBV4-1
D: NA
J: TRBJ2-1
size: NA

DNA: TGCGCCAGCAGCTCAAGCCCCGGGGTGGGCTATGGCTACACCTTC
CDR3: CASSSSPGVGYGYTF
length: 15
V: TRBV5-1
D: NA
J: TRBJ1-2
size: once

DNA: TGTGCCACCGGGCCCTATTCCGGGGAGCTGTTTTTT
CDR3: CATGPYSGELFF
length: 12
V: TRBV19
D: NA
J: TRBJ2-2
size: NA

DNA: TGTGCCACCAGCAGAGCTCTAGCGGACGAGCAGTACTTC
CDR3: CATSRALADEQYF
length: 13
V: TRBV15
D: TRBD2
J: TRBJ2-7
size: NA

DNA: TGTGCCAGCAGCTCTAGGGCGGGGGGGAAATACAATGAGCAGTTCTTC
CDR3: CASSSRAGGKYNEQFF
length: 16
V: TRBV11-3
D: TRBD2
J: TRBJ2-1
size: NA

DNA: TGTGCCAGCAGTTATGAGCAGGTCGGGGGCTACACCTTC
CDR3: CASSYEQVGGYTF
length: 13
V: TRBV6-5
D: NA
J: TRBJ1-2
size: NA

DNA: TGTGCCAGCACATCTCCTAGCGGGAGAATAGATACGCAGTATTTT
CDR3: CASTSPSGRIDTQYF
length: 15
V: TRBV28
D: TRBD2
J: TRBJ2-3
size: once

DNA: TGTGCCACCCTTGCCGGGACAGCAAAAACCTACGAGCAGTACTTC
CDR3: CATLAGTAKTYEQYF
length: 15
V: TRBV6-5
D: TRBD1
J: TRBJ2-7
size: NA

DNA: TGTGCCAGCAGTTACGCCTTTGTCGGGAACACTGAAGCTTTCTTT
CDR3: CASSYAFVGNTEAFF
length: 15
V: TRBV6-5
D: NA
J: TRBJ1-1
size: NA

DNA: TGCGCCAGCAGTTTTGACGGGAGGGGAAGCACAGATACGCAGTATTTT
CDR3: CASSFDGRGSTDTQYF
length: 16
V: TRBV5-1
D: TRBD2
J: TRBJ2-3
size: NA

DNA: TGCGCCAGCAGCCAAGGGGATCAGGGGCCCCAGCATTTT
CDR3: CASSQGDQGPQHF
length: 13
V: TRBV4-1
D: NA
J: TRBJ1-5
size: NA

DNA: TGTGCCAGCAGCTTAGCGCCTAGCGGGGGGATCGATGAGCAGTTCTTC
CDR3: CASSLAPSGGIDEQFF
length: 16
V: TRBV7-2
D: TRBD2
J: TRBJ2-1
size: NA

DNA: TGTGCCAGTAGTAGGGACGGAACAACCTCTGGAAACACCATATATTTT
CDR3: CASSRDGTTSGNTIYF
length: 16
V: TRBV19
D: NA
J: TRBJ1-3
size: NA

DNA: TGTGCCAGCAACCCGGGACAGGGGAGTCAGCCCCAGCATTTT
CDR3: CASNPGQGSQPQHF
length: 14
V: TRBV6-1
D: TRBD1
J: TRBJ1-5
size: NA

DNA: TGTGCCAGCAGCTTCACCGGGACATGGAAAGACGAGCAGTACTTC
CDR3: CASSFTGTWKDEQYF
length: 15
V: TRBV7-2
D: NA
J: TRBJ2-7
size: few

DNA: TGTGCCAGCTCAACCGGGGAGGGGTCAATCTATGGCTACACCTTC
CDR3: CASSTGEGSIYGYTF
length: 15
V: TRBV18
D: NA
J: TRBJ1-2
size: NA

DNA: TGTGCCAGCAGCGATCCGCTAGCTAACTATGGCTACACCTTC
CDR3: CASSDPLANYGYTF
length: 14
V: TRBV5-6
D: NA
J: TRBJ1-2
size: NA

DNA: TGCGCCAGCAGCCATGAGATCAGACCAACTAATGAAAAACTGTTTTTT
CDR3: CASSHEIRPTNEKLFF
length: 16
V: TRBV4-3
D: NA
J: TRBJ1-4
size: NA

DNA: TGTGCCTGGAGTCTGGGGGTTACCAATCAGCCCCAGCATTTT
CDR3: CAWSLGVTNQPQHF
length: 14
V: TRBV30
D: NA
J: TRBJ1-5
size: NA

DNA: TGTGCCAGCAGCCTTTTCCCTGGACTAGCGGGGGGGAATGAGCAGTTCTTC
CDR3: CASSLFPGLAGGNEQFF
length: 17
V: TRBV4-2
D: TRBD2
J: TRBJ2-1
size: NA

DNA: TGTGCCAGCAGCACGGGGGGGGGTTCACCCCTCCACTTT
CDR3: CASSTGGGSPLHF
length: 13
V: TRBV9
D: NA
J: TRBJ1-6
size: NA

DNA: TGTGCCAGCAGCATGCTCCGGGGGGGCGGGGAGACCCAGTACTTC
CDR3: CASSMLRGGGETQYF
length: 15
V: TRBV7-6
D: TRBD2
J: TRBJ2-5
size: NA

DNA: TGTGCCAGCAGCGCAGGGAGGTACGATCAGCCCCAGCATTTT
CDR3: CASSAGRYDQPQHF
length: 14
V: TRBV2
D: NA
J: TRBJ1-5
size: NA

DNA: TGTGCCAGCAGTTACGGGCAGGTCTACAATGAGCAGTTCTTC
CDR3: CASSYGQVYNEQFF
length: 14
V: TRBV6-6
D: NA
J: TRBJ2-1
size: NA

DNA: TGTGCCAGCAGTTCCGGGACAGCTGAAGCTTTCTTT
CDR3: CASSSGTAEAFF
length: 12
V: TRBV7-8
D: TRBD1
J: TRBJ1-1
size: NA

DNA: TGTGCCAGCAGCGATCCGGGACCGACTGAAAAACTGTTTTTT
CDR3: CASSDPGPTEKLFF
length: 14
V: TRBV7-2
D: NA
J: TRBJ1-4
size: few

DNA: TGTGCCAGCAGCTCGTACAGGGGACTAACCTACGAGCAGTACTTC
CDR3: CASSSYRGLTYEQYF
length: 15
V: TRBV5-4
D: NA
J: TRBJ2-7
size: NA

DNA: TGTGCCAGCAGCTTAGGAGTAGACGGAGACTACGAGCAGTACTTC
CDR3: CASSLGVDGDYEQYF
length: 15
V: TRBV7-2
D: NA
J: TRBJ2-7
size: NA

DNA: TGTGCCTGTTCCGGGACAGGGGGCTCCTACAATGAGCAGTTCTTC
CDR3: CACSGTGGSYNEQFF
length: 15
V: TRBV30
D: TRBD1
J: TRBJ2-1
size: NA

DNA: TGTGCCAGCTTGGGGACATCCACCTCGGGCACTGAAGCTTTCTTT
CDR3: CASLGTSTSGTEAFF
length: 15
V: TRBV6-6
D: NA
J: TRBJ1-1
size: once

DNA: TGTGCCAGCAGCAGTACAGGGGTGGGCTACACCTTC
CDR3: CASSSTGVGYTF
length: 12
V: TRBV7-9
D: TRBD1
J: TRBJ1-2
size: NA

DNA: TGTGCCAGCAGCGTCCGGGCCCTCAATTCACCCCTCCACTTT
CDR3: CASSVRALNSPLHF
length: 14
V: TRBV9
D: NA
J: TRBJ1-6
size: NA

DNA: TGTGCCTGGAGTGTACGGAAGGGGACAGGTTCCTACGAGCAGTACTTC
CDR3: CAWSVRKGTGSYEQYF
length: 16
V: TRBV30
D: TRBD1
J: TRBJ2-7
size: NA

DNA: TGCGCCAGCAGCTTGCGGCCGGATCAGCCCCAGCATTTT
CDR3: CASSLRPDQPQHF
length: 13
V: TRBV5-1
D: NA
J: TRBJ1-5
size: few

DNA: TGTGCCAGCAGTATGAGACAGGGGGCTTTTCAGCCCCAGCATTTT
CDR3: CASSMRQGAFQPQHF
length: 15
V: TRBV6-1
D: TRBD1
J: TRBJ1-5
size: NA

DNA: TGTGCCAGCAGTGACGAACAGGGGGTAGAGACCCAGTACTTC
CDR3: CASSDEQGVETQYF
length: 14
V: TRBV25-1
D: TRBD1
J: TRBJ2-5
size: NA

DNA: TGTGCCAGCAGATTGGGACAGCCCCGGAGGGAAAAACTGTTTTTT
CDR3: CASRLGQPRREKLFF
length: 15
V: TRBV28
D: TRBD1
J: TRBJ1-4
size: NA

DNA: TGTGCCAGCAGCTTATCGCCATCCACAGATACGCAGTATTTT
CDR3: CASSLSPSTDTQYF
length: 14
V: TRBV7-2
D: NA
J: TRBJ2-3
size: NA

DNA: TGTGCCAGCAGCCCCCCCCACGAGCAGTACTTC
CDR3: CASSPPHEQYF
length: 11
V: TRBV5-6
D: NA
J: TRBJ2-7
size: NA

DNA: TGCGCCAGCAGTGAGTGGAGGATAGCCAAAAACATTCAGTACTTC
CDR3: CASSEWRIAKNIQYF
length: 15
V: TRBV10-2
D: NA
J: TRBJ2-4
size: NA

DNA: TGCGCCAGCAGCGGAGCAGGGGCTAAGGTCTACGAGCAGTACTTC
CDR3: CASSGAGAKVYEQYF
length: 15
V: TRBV10-1
D: NA
J: TRBJ2-7
size: NA

DNA: TGTGCCAGCAGTTATTTCACTAGCTCCGGGGAGCTGTTTTTT
CDR3: CASSYFTSSGELFF
length: 14
V: TRBV6-6
D: NA
J: TRBJ2-2
size: NA

DNA: TGTGCCAGCAGTTTGTGGGGGCGCCTTGGGCATGAGCAGTTCTTC
CDR3: CASSLWGRLGHEQFF
length: 15
V: TRBV28
D: NA
J: TRBJ2-1
size: NA

DNA: TGTGCCAGCAGTTTAATAGGGAGCTCTGGAAACACCATATATTTT
CDR3: CASSLIGSSGNTIYF
length: 15
V: TRBV28
D: NA
J: TRBJ1-3
size: NA